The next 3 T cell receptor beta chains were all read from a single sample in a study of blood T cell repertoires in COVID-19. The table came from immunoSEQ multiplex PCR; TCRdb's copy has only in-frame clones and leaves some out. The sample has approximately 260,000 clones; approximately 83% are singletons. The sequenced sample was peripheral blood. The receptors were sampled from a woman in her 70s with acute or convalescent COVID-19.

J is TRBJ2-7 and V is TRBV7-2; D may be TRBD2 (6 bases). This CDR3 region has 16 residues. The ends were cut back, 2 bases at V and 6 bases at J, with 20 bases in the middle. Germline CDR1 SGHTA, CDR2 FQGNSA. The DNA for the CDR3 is TGTGCCAGCAGCTTAAGGCGGGACCAGGTGCCGACCGAGCAGTACTTC. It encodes CASSLRRDQVPTEQYF. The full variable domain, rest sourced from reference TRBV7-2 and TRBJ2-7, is GAGVSQSPSNKVTEKGKDVELRCDPISGHTALYWYRQSLGQGLEFLIYFQGNSAPDKSGLPSDRFSAERTGGSVSTLTIQRTQQEDSAVYLCASSLRRDQVPTEQYFGPGTRLTVT.

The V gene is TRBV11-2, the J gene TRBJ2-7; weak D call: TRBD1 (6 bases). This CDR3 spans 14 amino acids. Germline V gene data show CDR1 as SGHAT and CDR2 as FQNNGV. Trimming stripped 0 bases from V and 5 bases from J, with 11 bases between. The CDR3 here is CASSLDGRGDEQYF. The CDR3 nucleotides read TGTGCCAGCAGCTTAGATGGCAGGGGAGACGAGCAGTACTTC. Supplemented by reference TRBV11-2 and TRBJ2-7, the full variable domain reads EAGVAQSPRYKIIEKRQSVAFWCNPISGHATLYWYQQILGQGPKLLIQFQNNGVVDDSQLPKDRFSAERLKGVDSTLKIQPAKLEDSAVYLCASSLDGRGDEQYFGPGTRLTVT.

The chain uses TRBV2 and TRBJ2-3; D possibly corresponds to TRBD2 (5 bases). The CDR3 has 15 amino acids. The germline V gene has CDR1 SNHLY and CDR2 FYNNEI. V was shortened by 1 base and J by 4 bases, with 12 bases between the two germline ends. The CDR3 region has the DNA TGTGCCAGCAGTGAAGGGGGAGCGATGGCAGATACGCAGTATTTT. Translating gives CASSEGGAMADTQYF.